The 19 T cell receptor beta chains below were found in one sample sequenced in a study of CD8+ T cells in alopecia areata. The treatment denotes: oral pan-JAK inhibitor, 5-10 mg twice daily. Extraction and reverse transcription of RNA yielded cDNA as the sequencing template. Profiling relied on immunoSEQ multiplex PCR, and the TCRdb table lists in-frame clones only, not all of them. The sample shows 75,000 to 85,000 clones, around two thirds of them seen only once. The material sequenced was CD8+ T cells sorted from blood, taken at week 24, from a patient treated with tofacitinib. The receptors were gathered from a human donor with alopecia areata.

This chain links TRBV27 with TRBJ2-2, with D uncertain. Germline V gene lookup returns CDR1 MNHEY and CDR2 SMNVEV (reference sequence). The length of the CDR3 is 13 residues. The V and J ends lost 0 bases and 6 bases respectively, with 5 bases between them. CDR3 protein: CASSLSQAGELFF. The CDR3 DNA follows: TGTGCCAGCAGTTTATCACAAGCCGGGGAGCTGTTTTTT.

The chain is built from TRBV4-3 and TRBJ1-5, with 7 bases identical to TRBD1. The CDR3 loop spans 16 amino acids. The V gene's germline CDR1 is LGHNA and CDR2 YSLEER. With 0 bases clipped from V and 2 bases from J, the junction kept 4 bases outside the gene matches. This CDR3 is CASSQDRGGGNQPQHF. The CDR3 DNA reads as TGCGCCAGCAGCCAAGACAGGGGGGGTGGCAATCAGCCCCAGCATTTT.

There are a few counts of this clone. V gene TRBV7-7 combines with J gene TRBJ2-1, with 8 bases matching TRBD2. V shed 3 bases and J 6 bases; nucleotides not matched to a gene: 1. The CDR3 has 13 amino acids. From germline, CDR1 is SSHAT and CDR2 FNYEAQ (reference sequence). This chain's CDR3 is CASSFAGGNEQFF. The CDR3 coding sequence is TGTGCCAGCAGCTTCGCGGGGGGCAATGAGCAGTTCTTC.

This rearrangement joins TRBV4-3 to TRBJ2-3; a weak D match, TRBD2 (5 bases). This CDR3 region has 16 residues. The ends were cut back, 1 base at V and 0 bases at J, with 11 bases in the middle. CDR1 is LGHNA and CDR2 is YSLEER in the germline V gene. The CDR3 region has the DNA TGCGCCAGCAGCCAAGTGGGAGCGGCTAGCACAGATACGCAGTATTTT. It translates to CASSQVGAASTDTQYF.

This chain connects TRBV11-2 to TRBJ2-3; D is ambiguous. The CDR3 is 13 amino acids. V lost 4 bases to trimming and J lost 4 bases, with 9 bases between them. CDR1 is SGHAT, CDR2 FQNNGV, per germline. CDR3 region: CASSSQLADTQYF. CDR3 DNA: TGTGCCAGCAGCTCCCAACTGGCAGATACGCAGTATTTT.

The CDR3 spells CASTRGLAGETFYEQYF. CDR3 coding DNA: TGCGCCAGCACCCGGGGTCTAGCGGGGGAGACCTTCTACGAGCAGTACTTC. The chain uses TRBV5-1 and TRBJ2-7; 10 bases agree with TRBD2. With 6 bases clipped from V and 3 bases from J, the junction kept 15 bases outside the gene matches. The CDR3 spans 17 residues. Germline loops: CDR1 SGHRS, CDR2 YFSETQ. Using reference TRBV5-1 and TRBJ2-7 for the parts outside the CDR3, the full variable domain is KAGVTQTPRYLIKTRGQQVTLSCSPISGHRSVSWYQQTPGQGLQFLFEYFSETQRNKGNFPGRFSGRQFSNSRSEMNVSTLELGDSALYLCASTRGLAGETFYEQYFGPGTRLTVT.

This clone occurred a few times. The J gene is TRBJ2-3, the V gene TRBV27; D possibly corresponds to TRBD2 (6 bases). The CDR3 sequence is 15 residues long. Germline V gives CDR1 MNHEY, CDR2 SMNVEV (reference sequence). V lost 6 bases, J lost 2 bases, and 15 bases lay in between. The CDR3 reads CASRDGGILTDTQYF. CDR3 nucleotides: TGTGCCAGCAGGGATGGCGGGATACTCACAGATACGCAGTATTTT.

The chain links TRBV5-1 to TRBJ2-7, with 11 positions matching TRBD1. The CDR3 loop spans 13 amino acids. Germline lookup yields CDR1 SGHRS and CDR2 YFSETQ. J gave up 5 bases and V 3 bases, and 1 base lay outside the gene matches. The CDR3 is CASSSGQGDEQYF. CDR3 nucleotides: TGCGCCAGCAGCTCGGGACAGGGGGACGAGCAGTACTTC.

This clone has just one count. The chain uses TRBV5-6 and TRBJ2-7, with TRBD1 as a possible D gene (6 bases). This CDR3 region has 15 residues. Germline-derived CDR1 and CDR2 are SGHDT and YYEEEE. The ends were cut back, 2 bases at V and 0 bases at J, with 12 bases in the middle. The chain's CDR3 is CASSFDRKSSYEQYF. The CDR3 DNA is TGTGCCAGCAGCTTTGACAGGAAATCCTCCTACGAGCAGTACTTC. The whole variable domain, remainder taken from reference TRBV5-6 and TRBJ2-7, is DAGVTQSPTHLIKTRGQQVTLRCSPKSGHDTVSWYQQALGQGPQFIFQYYEEEERQRGNFPDRFSGHQFPNYSSELNVNALLLGDSALYLCASSFDRKSSYEQYFGPGTRLTVT.

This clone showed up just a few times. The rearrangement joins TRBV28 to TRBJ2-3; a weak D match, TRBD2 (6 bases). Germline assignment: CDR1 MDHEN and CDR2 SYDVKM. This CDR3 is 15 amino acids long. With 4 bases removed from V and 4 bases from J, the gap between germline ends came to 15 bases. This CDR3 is CASSSGGGAADTQYF. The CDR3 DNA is TGTGCCAGCAGTTCCGGCGGAGGGGCCGCAGATACGCAGTATTTT. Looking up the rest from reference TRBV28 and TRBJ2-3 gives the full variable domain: DVKVTQSSRYLVKRTGEKVFLECVQDMDHENMFWYRQDPGLGLRLIYFSYDVKMKEKGDIPEGYSVSREKKERFSLILESASTNQTSMYLCASSSGGGAADTQYFGPGTRLTVL.

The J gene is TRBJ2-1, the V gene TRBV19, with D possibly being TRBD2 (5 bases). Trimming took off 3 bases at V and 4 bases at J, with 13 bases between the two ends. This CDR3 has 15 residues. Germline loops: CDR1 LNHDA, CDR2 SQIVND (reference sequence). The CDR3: CASSISEVGYNEQFF. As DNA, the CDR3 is TGTGCCAGTAGTATTAGCGAGGTTGGTTACAATGAGCAGTTCTTC.

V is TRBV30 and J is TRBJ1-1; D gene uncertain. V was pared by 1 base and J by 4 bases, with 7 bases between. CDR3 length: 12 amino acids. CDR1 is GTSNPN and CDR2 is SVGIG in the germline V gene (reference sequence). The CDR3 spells CAWSAWGTEAFF. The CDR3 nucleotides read TGTGCCTGGAGTGCGTGGGGCACTGAAGCTTTCTTT.

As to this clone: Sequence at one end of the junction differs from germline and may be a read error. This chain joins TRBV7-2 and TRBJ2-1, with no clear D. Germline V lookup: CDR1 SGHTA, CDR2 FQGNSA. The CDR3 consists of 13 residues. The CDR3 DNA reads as TGCGCCAGCAGCCAAGATCCGGGCTTGGGGCAGTTCTTC. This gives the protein CASSQDPGLGQFF.

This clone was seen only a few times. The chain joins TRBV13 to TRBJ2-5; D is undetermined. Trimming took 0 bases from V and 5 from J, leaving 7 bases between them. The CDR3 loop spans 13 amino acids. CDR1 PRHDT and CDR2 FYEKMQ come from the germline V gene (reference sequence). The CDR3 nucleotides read TGTGCCAGCAGCTTAGGGGTAGAGGAGACCCAGTACTTC. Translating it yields CASSLGVEETQYF.

In DNA form, the CDR3 reads TGTGCCAGCAGCGGGAGAAGCGGTCGCACAGATACGCAGTATTTT. Amino acids: CASSGRSGRTDTQYF. The chain carries TRBV9 and TRBJ2-3; possibly TRBD2 for D (5 bases). Trimming pared 3 bases from V and 1 base from J, leaving 12 bases between. The CDR3 runs to 15 residues. CDR1 is SGDLS, CDR2 YYNGEE, per germline.

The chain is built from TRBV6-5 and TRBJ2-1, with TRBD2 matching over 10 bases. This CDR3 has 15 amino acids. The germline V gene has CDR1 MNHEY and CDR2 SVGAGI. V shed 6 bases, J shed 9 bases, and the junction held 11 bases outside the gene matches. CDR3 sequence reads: CASSLQREGFVEQFF. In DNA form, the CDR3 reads TGTGCCAGCAGCCTCCAGCGGGAGGGCTTTGTTGAGCAGTTCTTC.

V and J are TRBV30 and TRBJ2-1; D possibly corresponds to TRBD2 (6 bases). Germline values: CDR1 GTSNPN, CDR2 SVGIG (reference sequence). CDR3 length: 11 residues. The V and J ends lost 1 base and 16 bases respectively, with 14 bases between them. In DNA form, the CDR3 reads TGTGCCTGGAGTGCCTCCCGGGACTTTTTCTTC. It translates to CAWSASRDFFF.

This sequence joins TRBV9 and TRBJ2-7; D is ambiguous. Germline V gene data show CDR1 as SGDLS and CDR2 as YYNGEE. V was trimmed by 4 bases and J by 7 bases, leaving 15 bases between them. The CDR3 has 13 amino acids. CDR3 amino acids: CASSTDGSREQYF. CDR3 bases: TGTGCCAGCAGCACCGACGGGTCCCGGGAGCAGTACTTC.

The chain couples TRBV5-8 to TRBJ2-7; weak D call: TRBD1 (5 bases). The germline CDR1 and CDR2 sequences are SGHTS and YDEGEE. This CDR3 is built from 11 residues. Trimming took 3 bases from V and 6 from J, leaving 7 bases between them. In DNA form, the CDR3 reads TGTGCCAGCAGCTCCAGGGCCGAGCAGTACTTC. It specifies CASSSRAEQYF. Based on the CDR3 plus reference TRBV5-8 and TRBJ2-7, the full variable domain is EAGVTQSPTHLIKTRGQQATLRCSPISGHTSVYWYQQALGLGLQFLLWYDEGEERNRGNFPPRFSGRQFPNYSSELNVNALELEDSALYLCASSSRAEQYFGPGTRLTVT.